Sequencing of this T cell receptor beta chain was carried out in a study of identifying expanded T cells in peripheral blood (dated by TCRdb to between 2018 and 2020). At the level of the whole study: Technical replicates were generated by sequencing separate aliquots of the same genomic DNA pool, and four replicates were compared pairwise. On the study overall, not on this receptor specifically: In all healthy donors, the variance in clone template counts between samples taken two weeks apart rose significantly as total template count increased. The authors expected biological variance in healthy repertoires might increase further over much longer intervals such as months to years. Between technical replicates the binomial model flagged about 1.2 differentially abundant clones, whereas over about two weeks the binomial model flagged about 15 and over approximately four weeks 19 to 20. Both the number of clones called differentially abundant and the false-positive rate were significantly reduced by the beta-binomial model across all healthy-donor time intervals.

During the collection period, no infections or other immune events were recorded for the healthy donors. Blood repertoires from healthy donors were used as a training cohort for calibrating time-dependent variance in a beta-binomial model of differential abundance of T-cell clones. The training cohort included 10 or so healthy donors, of whom 3 were female and 7 were male. On average the donors were around 44 years old, and their ages spanned roughly 25 to 65 years. Whole blood from each healthy donor was obtained from a commercial supplier and was collected at three time points around 2 weeks apart. For immunosequencing, genomic DNA was extracted from whole blood that had not been sorted. The immunoSEQ Assay, which uses bias-controlled multiplex PCR amplification of genomic DNA, was used to profile TCRbeta CDR3 regions. Per the source publication's procedure: The absolute abundance of each unique TCRbeta CDR3 region was quantified after sequences were collapsed and filtered. Differential abundance was tested with a binomial (Fisher-equivalent) model and with a beta-binomial model adding time-dependent variance fitted from healthy donors. Clones with fewer than 5 combined templates were removed, and a clone was called differentially abundant if the clone's Benjamini-Hochberg FDR was below 0.01. In the beta-binomial model, variance was expressed as a function of the total template count across the two samples, in the form v = (b*log(k)+a)^2. TCRdb obtained this table from immuneACCESS and retained in-frame rearrangements with V and J assigned. These tables miss some clones; where compared with another copy, unresolved V genes account for less than half of the shortfall, and the remainder is unexplained. That table gives V, J and clone size, and the DNA gave D and trimming. Here the sample has roughly 82,000 clones; approximately 85% occur a single time. The ten largest clones take up around a sixth of the sample.

CDR1 and CDR2, per the germline V gene, are SQVTM and ANQGSEA. V lost 5 bases and J lost 8 bases; the stretch between them is 13 bases long. Including cysteine and phenylalanine, the CDR3 has 13 amino acids. The DNA shown is the 39-base CDR3, in frame from base 1. Worth noting for this clone: Which antigen it targets is not known. Base qualities are not recorded, but no much larger clone differs from it by a single base.

The sample consisted of blood. This sequence originates from a person between 18 and 70 years old in good health. The rearrangement joined TRBV29-1 to TRBJ1-6, with no confidently assigned D gene. The nucleotides read TGCAGCGTTTCGGTCGGCCGTGATTCACCCCTCCACTTT. It specifies CSVSVGRDSPLHF.